These 20 T cell receptor beta chains originate from one sample sequenced in a study of OX40 agonist ivuxolimab in advanced cancers. Data came from immunoSEQ multiplex PCR; TCRdb stores just in-frame clones and leaves some out. The sample contains around 100,000 clones, 89% of which appear only once. Specimen: CD4+ or CD8+ T cells sorted from blood, collected in a trial of the OX40 agonist ivuxolimab. Receptors originate from an adult with an advanced solid tumor such as melanoma, head and neck, liver or kidney cancer.

This chain links TRBV6-1 with TRBJ1-1, with TRBD1 matching 8 bases. From germline, CDR1 is MNHNS and CDR2 SASEGT. V dropped 8 bases and J dropped 8; count of bases not matched to a gene: 4. This CDR3 spans 11 amino acids. For the CDR3, the DNA is TGTGCCAGCGATAGGACAGGGGAAGCTTTCTTT. Its protein is CASDRTGEAFF.

This chain joins TRBV7-9 and TRBJ2-7; the D gene is possibly TRBD2 (6 bases). CDR1 is SEHNR and CDR2 is FQNEAQ in the germline V gene (reference sequence). The CDR3 totals 14 residues. V lost 5 bases, J lost 5 bases, and 16 bases lay in between. CDR3 protein: CASSRAPGLHEQYF. In nucleotides, the CDR3 is TGTGCCAGCAGCCGTGCACCGGGACTTCACGAGCAGTACTTC.

The chain recombines TRBV28 with TRBJ2-3; no clear D. Between the trimmed V and J ends, which lost 4 bases and 0 bases, there was a span of 5 bases. The CDR3 totals 13 residues. Germline CDR1 MDHEN, CDR2 SYDVKM. The CDR3 nucleotides are TGTGCCAGCAGTTCCTACAGCACAGATACGCAGTATTTT. This translates into CASSSYSTDTQYF.

J is TRBJ1-5 and V is TRBV19; 10 bases line up with TRBD1. The CDR3 is 12 amino acids. Germline V CDR1 and CDR2: LNHDA, SQIVND (reference sequence). J lost 9 bases, V lost 8 bases, and 4 bases had no gene match. The CDR3 here is CASRQGAGPQHF. The CDR3 DNA reads TGTGCCAGTCGACAGGGGGCAGGGCCCCAGCATTTT.

Here the CDR3 reads CASSLSGVSNQPQHF. As DNA, the CDR3 is TGCGCCAGCAGCTTGTCCGGGGTCAGCAATCAGCCCCAGCATTTT. This sequence joins TRBV5-1 and TRBJ1-5; no clear D. V lost 1 base to trimming and J lost 1 base, with 9 bases between them. Germline V gene lookup returns CDR1 SGHRS and CDR2 YFSETQ. The CDR3 length is 15 residues.

This rearrangement joins TRBV6-5 to TRBJ2-7, with a weak D call TRBD2 (6 bases). Trimming shortened V by 0 bases and J by 13 bases, and 19 bases separated the two germline ends. Germline values: CDR1 MNHEY, CDR2 SVGAGI. This CDR3 has 14 residues. CDR3 region: CASSYSGAGGGAYF. The CDR3 DNA reads TGTGCCAGCAGTTACTCTGGGGCGGGCGGCGGGGCATACTTC.

The gene calls are TRBV4-1 and TRBJ2-1; the D gene is possibly TRBD2 (6 bases). The CDR3 length is 15 residues. With 0 bases removed from V and 11 bases from J, the gap between germline ends came to 17 bases. Per germline, CDR1 MGHRA and CDR2 YSYEKL. As DNA, the CDR3 is TGCGCCAGCAGCCAAGATAGACTAGATGGTTGGAAGCAGTTCTTC. Encoded protein: CASSQDRLDGWKQFF.

This rearrangement joins TRBV30 to TRBJ1-1; D remains ambiguous. The CDR3 loop spans 13 amino acids. The germline CDR1 and CDR2 sequences are GTSNPN and SVGIG (reference sequence). The V and J ends lost 2 bases and 4 bases respectively, with 11 bases between them. The CDR3 loop is CAWSPGDGTEAFF. The CDR3 nucleotides are TGTGCCTGGAGTCCCGGGGATGGCACTGAAGCTTTCTTT.

CDR3 sequence: CASTEAAGANYGYTF. As DNA, the CDR3 is TGTGCCAGCACCGAGGCGGCAGGGGCTAACTATGGCTACACCTTC. V usage is TRBV6-1 and J usage is TRBJ1-2; TRBD1 might be the D (6 bases). The CDR3 covers 15 residues. Trimming removed 7 bases from V and 0 bases from J, with 15 bases in between. Per germline, CDR1 MNHNS and CDR2 SASEGT.

J is TRBJ2-5 and V is TRBV5-1; 10 bases map to TRBD2. V gave up 6 bases and J gave up 4 bases; unmatched junction bases: 15. Germline CDR1 is SGHRS and CDR2 is YFSETQ. The CDR3 is 17 amino acids. The CDR3 DNA is TGCGCCAGCACCCTCTTAGGGACTAGCGCCTTGTTAGAGACCCAGTACTTC. Its translation is CASTLLGTSALLETQYF.

CDR3 protein: CASSKGQFSEAFF. CDR3 sequence (DNA): TGCGCCAGCAGCAAGGGACAGTTTAGTGAAGCTTTCTTT. This rearrangement joins TRBV4-1 to TRBJ1-1; 7 bases agree with TRBD1. Trimming at V came to 5 bases and at J to 7 bases, leaving 7 bases not matched to a gene. The V gene's germline CDR1 is MGHRA and CDR2 YSYEKL. The CDR3 totals 13 residues.

The chain combines TRBV20-1 with TRBJ2-1; TRBD1 matches 9 bases. Germline V lookup: CDR1 DFQATT, CDR2 SNEGSKA (reference sequence). This CDR3 has 11 residues. J was trimmed by 7 bases and V by 8 bases; bases with no gene match: 3. The CDR3 sequence: CSTGQGNEQFF. The CDR3 bases are TGCAGTACGGGACAGGGAAATGAGCAGTTCTTC.

This chain connects TRBV28 to TRBJ1-5; possibly TRBD1 for D (6 bases). Trimming removed 2 bases from V and 2 bases from J, with 10 bases in between. The CDR3 runs to 15 residues. Germline V gene data show CDR1 as MDHEN and CDR2 as SYDVKM. For the CDR3, the DNA is TGTGCCAGCAGTTTAGGGGGGGCGCGCAATCAGCCCCAGCATTTT. Translating it yields CASSLGGARNQPQHF.

This chain links TRBV7-9 with TRBJ2-4, with 11 bases aligning to TRBD2. Germline V gene lookup returns CDR1 SEHNR and CDR2 FQNEAQ (reference sequence). The junction had 6 bases not matched to a gene; V was cut back by 1 base and J by 7 bases. The CDR3 loop spans 16 amino acids. CDR3 bases: TGTGCCAGCAGCTTAGTAGCGGGAGGGCCGAGGAACATTCAGTACTTC. Translation: CASSLVAGGPRNIQYF.

A remark on this clone: Sequence at one end of the junction differs from germline and may be a read error. CDR3 in DNA: TGTGCCAGCAGTGTAACTAGCGGGGGGCCTGACTTC. It encodes CASSVTSGGPDF. The chain has TRBV2 and TRBJ2-7; 12 bases align to TRBD2. The CDR3 is made up of 12 amino acids. CDR1 SNHLY and CDR2 FYNNEI come from the germline V gene.

V is TRBV27 and J is TRBJ1-5; 10 bases agree with TRBD1. The germline V gene has CDR1 MNHEY and CDR2 SMNVEV (reference sequence). V was pared by 6 bases and J by 5 bases, with 13 bases of the junction left unmatched. The CDR3 covers 17 residues. The CDR3 protein is CASRDLKIGTGDQPQHF. CDR3 nucleotides: TGTGCCAGCAGGGATTTAAAAATAGGGACAGGGGATCAGCCCCAGCATTTT.

V is TRBV6-1 and J is TRBJ2-1; the match to TRBD2 covers 7 bases. Germline V gene sequence: CDR1 MNHNS, CDR2 SASEGT. V shed 6 bases, J shed 10 bases, and the junction held 15 bases outside the gene matches. The CDR3 consists of 15 residues. In DNA form, the CDR3 reads TGTGCCAGCAGGTATGGCGGGAGTATCAGACCCGAGCAGTTCTTC. This encodes CASRYGGSIRPEQFF.

The chain joins TRBV18 to TRBJ2-7; the D gene is possibly TRBD2 (5 bases). The CDR3 covers 15 residues. In germline, CDR1 is KGHSH, CDR2 LQKENI. Trimming pared 5 bases from V and 4 bases from J, leaving 18 bases between. For the CDR3, the DNA is TGTGCCAGCTCAATTTCGTCGGGGTCGCTTTACGAGCAGTACTTC. Protein product: CASSISSGSLYEQYF.

The chain uses TRBV6-1 and TRBJ2-7; tentative D call: TRBD1 (6 bases). Germline CDR1 is MNHNS and CDR2 is SASEGT. Trimming pared 5 bases from V and 1 base from J, leaving 12 bases between. This CDR3 has 14 residues. The CDR3 sequence is CASSTGQISYEQYF. DNA of the CDR3: TGTGCCAGCAGTACCGGACAGATTTCCTACGAGCAGTACTTC.

This chain uses TRBV11-1 with TRBJ2-5; D is undetermined. The CDR3 is made up of 14 amino acids. V was clipped by 6 bases and J by 2 bases, with 13 bases between them. From germline, CDR1 is SGHAT and CDR2 FQDESV (reference sequence). In DNA, the CDR3 is TGTGCCAGCAGTAAAGACCAGATACAAGAGACCCAGTACTTC. It encodes CASSKDQIQETQYF.